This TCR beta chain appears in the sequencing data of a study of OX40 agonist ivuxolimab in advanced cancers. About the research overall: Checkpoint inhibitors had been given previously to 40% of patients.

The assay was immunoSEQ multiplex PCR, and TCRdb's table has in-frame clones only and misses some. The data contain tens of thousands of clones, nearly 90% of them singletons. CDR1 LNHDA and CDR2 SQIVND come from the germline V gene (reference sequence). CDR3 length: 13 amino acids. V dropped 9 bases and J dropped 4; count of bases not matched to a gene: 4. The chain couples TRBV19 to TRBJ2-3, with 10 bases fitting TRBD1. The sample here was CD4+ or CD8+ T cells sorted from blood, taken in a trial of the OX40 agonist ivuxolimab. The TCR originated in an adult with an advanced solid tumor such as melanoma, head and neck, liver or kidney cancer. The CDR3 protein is CASRTGGADTQYF. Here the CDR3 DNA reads TGTGCCAGCCGGACAGGGGGGGCAGATACGCAGTATTTT.